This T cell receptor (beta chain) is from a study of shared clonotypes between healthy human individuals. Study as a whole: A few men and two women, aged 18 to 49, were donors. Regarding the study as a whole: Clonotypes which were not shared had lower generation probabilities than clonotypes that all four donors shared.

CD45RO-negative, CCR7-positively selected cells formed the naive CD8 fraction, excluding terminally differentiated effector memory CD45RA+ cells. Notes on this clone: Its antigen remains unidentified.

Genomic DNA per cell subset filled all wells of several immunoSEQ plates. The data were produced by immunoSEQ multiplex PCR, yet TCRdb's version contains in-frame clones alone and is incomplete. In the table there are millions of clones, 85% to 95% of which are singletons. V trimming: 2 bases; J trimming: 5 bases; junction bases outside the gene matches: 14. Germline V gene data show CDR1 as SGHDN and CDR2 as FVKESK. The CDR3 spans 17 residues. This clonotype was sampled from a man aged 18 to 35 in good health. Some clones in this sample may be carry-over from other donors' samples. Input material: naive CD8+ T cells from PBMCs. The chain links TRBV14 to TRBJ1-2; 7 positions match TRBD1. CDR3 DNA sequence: TGTGCCAGCAGCCAAAAATTGTTCGGCAGGGGGTTGTATGGCTACACCTTC. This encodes CASSQKLFGRGLYGYTF.